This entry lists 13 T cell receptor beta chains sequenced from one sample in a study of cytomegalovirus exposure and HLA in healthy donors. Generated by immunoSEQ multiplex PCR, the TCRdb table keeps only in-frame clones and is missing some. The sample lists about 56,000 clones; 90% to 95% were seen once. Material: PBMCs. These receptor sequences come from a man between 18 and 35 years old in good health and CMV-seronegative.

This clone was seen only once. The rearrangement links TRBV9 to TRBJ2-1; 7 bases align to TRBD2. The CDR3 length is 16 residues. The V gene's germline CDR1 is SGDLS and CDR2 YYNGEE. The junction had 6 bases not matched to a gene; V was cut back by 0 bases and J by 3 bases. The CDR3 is CASSVATQRDYNEQFF. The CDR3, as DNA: TGTGCCAGCAGCGTAGCTACCCAGCGGGACTACAATGAGCAGTTCTTC.

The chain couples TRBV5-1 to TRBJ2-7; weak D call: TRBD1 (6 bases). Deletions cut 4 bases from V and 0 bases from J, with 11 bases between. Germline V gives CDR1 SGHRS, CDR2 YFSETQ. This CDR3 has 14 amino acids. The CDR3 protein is CASSKNRVSYEQYF. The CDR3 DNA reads TGCGCCAGCAGCAAAAACAGGGTCTCCTACGAGCAGTACTTC.

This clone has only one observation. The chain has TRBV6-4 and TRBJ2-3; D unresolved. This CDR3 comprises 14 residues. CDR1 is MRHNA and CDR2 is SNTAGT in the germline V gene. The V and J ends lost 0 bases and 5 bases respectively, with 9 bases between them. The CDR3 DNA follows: TGTGCCAGCAGTGACTCGATCGGTGGAGATACGCAGTATTTT. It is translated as CASSDSIGGDTQYF.

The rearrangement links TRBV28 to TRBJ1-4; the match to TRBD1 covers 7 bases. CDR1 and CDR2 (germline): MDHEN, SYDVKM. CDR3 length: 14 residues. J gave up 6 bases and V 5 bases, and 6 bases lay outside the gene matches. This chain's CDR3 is CASSKDRVDEKLFF. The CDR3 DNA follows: TGTGCCAGCAGTAAAGACAGGGTTGATGAAAAACTGTTTTTT.

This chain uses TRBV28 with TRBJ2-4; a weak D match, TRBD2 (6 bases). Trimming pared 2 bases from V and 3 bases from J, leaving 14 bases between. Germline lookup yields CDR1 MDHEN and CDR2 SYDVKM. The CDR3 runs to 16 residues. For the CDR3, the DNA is TGTGCCAGCAGTTTACTGGAGGGCGTGGGCAAAAACATTCAGTACTTC. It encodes CASSLLEGVGKNIQYF.

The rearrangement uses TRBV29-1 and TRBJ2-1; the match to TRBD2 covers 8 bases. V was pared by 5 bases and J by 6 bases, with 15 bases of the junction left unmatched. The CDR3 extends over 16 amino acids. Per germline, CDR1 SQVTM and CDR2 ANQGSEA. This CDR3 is CSVPSGRGGDFNEQFF. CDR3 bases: TGCAGCGTTCCAAGCGGGAGAGGGGGGGACTTCAATGAGCAGTTCTTC.

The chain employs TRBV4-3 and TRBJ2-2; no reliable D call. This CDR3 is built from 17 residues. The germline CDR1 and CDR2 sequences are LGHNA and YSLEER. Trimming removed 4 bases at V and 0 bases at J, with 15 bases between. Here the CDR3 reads CASSLSLVTANTGELFF. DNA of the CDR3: TGCGCCAGCAGCCTCTCCCTTGTCACGGCGAACACCGGGGAGCTGTTTTTT.

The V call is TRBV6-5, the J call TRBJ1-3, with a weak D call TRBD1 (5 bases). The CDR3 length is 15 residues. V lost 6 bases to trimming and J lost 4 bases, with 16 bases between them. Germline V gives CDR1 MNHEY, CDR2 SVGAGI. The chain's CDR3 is CASSAGFFSGNTIYF. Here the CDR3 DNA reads TGTGCCAGCAGCGCAGGGTTTTTCTCCGGAAACACCATATATTTT.

CDR3 coding DNA: TGCGCCAGCAAGGCCACTAGCGGGAGATTCTATGAGCAGTTCTTC. It encodes CASKATSGRFYEQFF. J is TRBJ2-1 and V is TRBV10-2, with 11 positions matching TRBD2. The CDR3 loop spans 15 amino acids. Losses at the gene ends were 7 bases for V and 8 bases for J; bases not matched to a gene: 10. Germline V gives CDR1 WSHSY, CDR2 SAAADI.

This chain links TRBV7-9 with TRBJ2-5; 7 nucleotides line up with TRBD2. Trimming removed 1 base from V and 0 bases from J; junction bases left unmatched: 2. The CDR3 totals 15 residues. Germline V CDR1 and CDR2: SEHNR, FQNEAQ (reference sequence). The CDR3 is CASSLVGGYQETQYF. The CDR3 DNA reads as TGTGCCAGCAGCTTAGTGGGGGGGTACCAAGAGACCCAGTACTTC.

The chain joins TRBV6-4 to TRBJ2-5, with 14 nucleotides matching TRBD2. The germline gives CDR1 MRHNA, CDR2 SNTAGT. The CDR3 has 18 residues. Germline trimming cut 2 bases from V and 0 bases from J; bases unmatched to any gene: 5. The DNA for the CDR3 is TGTGCCAGCAGTGACGGGACTAGCGGGAGTATAGACCAAGAGACCCAGTACTTC. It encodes CASSDGTSGSIDQETQYF.

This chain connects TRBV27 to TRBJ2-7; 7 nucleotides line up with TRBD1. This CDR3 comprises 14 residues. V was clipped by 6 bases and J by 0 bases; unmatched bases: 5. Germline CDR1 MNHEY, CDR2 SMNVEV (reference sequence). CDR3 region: CASRMGTDSYEQYF. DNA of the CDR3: TGTGCCAGCAGAATGGGGACAGACTCCTACGAGCAGTACTTC.

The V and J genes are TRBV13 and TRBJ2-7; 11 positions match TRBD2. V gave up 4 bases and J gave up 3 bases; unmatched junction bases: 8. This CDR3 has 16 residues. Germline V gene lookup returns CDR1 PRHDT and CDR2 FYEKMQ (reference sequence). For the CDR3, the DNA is TGTGCCAGCAGCTGTTGCGGGACTAGCGGATACTACGAGCAGTACTTC. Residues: CASSCCGTSGYYEQYF.